The rows below give T cell receptor beta chains drawn from one sample of a study of control samples from healthy donors and cancer patients. Produced via immunoSEQ multiplex PCR; TCRdb's table is partial and in-frame only. This repertoire shows under 450,000 clones, approximately 92% found once; its top ten account for just under 6.5%. Specimen: PBMCs. These receptors were taken from a man aged 35-49 years with head and neck cancer. Both conserved end residues are part of each CDR3. The D gene is left open where the match is weak. Clone size is shown for a subset of rows, as once, few, many or a class of expanded clone.

V gene	J gene	clone size	D gene	CDR3 protein	CDR3 DNA
TRBV24-1	TRBJ2-3	.	TRBD2	CATSDLSTFGGTTDTQYF	TGTGCCACCAGTGATCTATCTACCTTCGGGGGGACCACAGATACGCAGTATTTT
TRBV7-9	TRBJ2-5	once	.	CASSFPGPRVETQYF	TGTGCCAGCAGCTTTCCCGGTCCCCGGGTCGAGACCCAGTACTTC
TRBV28	TRBJ2-1	.	TRBD1	CASLTRGLGTYNEQFF	TGTGCCAGCCTCACCAGGGGGCTAGGGACCTACAATGAGCAGTTCTTC
TRBV10-1	TRBJ2-1	once	TRBD2	CASSAPSGLAGAYNEQFF	TGCGCCAGCAGTGCGCCCTCGGGACTAGCGGGGGCCTACAATGAGCAGTTCTTC
TRBV9	TRBJ1-4	once	.	CASSPVATNEKLFF	TGTGCCAGCAGCCCTGTTGCAACTAATGAAAAACTGTTTTTT
TRBV15	TRBJ2-2	.	TRBD2	CATSQLAGLQDTGELFF	TGTGCCACCAGCCAACTAGCGGGATTGCAAGACACCGGGGAGCTGTTTTTT
TRBV7-8	TRBJ1-5	.	.	CASSLAAGLNQPQHF	TGTGCCAGCAGCTTAGCGGCAGGGCTGAATCAGCCCCAGCATTTT
TRBV7-2	TRBJ2-3	once	.	CASSLARSGDTQYF	TGTGCCAGCAGCTTAGCAAGGTCGGGGGATACGCAGTATTTT
TRBV18	TRBJ1-1	.	.	CASSPSYTEAFF	TGTGCCAGCTCACCATCCTATACTGAAGCTTTCTTT
TRBV19	TRBJ1-2	.	.	CASSVQGTTYGYTF	TGTGCCAGTAGTGTCCAGGGCACGACCTATGGCTACACCTTC
TRBV7-3	TRBJ2-6	.	.	CASSLDSDSSGANVLTF	TGTGCCAGCAGCTTAGACTCGGACAGCTCTGGGGCCAACGTCCTGACTTTC
TRBV10-1	TRBJ2-7	.	.	CASSVGGTYEQYF	TGCGCCAGCTCTGTCGGCGGGACCTACGAGCAGTACTTC
TRBV2	TRBJ1-5	.	.	CASSEGSNQPQHF	TGTGCCAGCAGTGAGGGGAGCAATCAGCCCCAGCATTTT
TRBV11-3	TRBJ1-1	.	.	CASSHPTGLGTEAFF	TGTGCCAGCAGCCACCCCACAGGGTTGGGCACTGAAGCTTTCTTT
TRBV4-1	TRBJ2-3	.	TRBD1	CASSQEPGQGRTDTQYF	TGCGCCAGCAGCCAAGAGCCCGGACAGGGCCGCACAGATACGCAGTATTTT